This TCR beta chain derives from a study of T cell responses to AZD1222 COVID-19 vaccine. Study conclusions and caveats: In a largely white British group with more females than males, clonal diversity was possibly underestimated. Without day 14 samples, only post-peak T cell repertoires were studied.

The data were produced by immunoSEQ multiplex PCR, yet TCRdb's version contains in-frame clones alone and is incomplete. The profile shows 88,000 or so clones, around 86% of them singletons. Details on this clone: Its antigen is unknown.

CDR3 length: 14 amino acids. Germline CDR1 SGHRS, CDR2 YFSETQ. V lost 4 bases to trimming and J lost 5 bases, with 12 bases between them. The genes are TRBV5-1 and TRBJ2-2; D is uncertain. The source is an adult in good health. This specimen consisted of peripheral blood, obtained on day 0 of AZD1222 vaccination. CDR3 residues: CASSPMDNTGELFF. CDR3 nucleotides: TGCGCCAGCAGCCCTATGGATAATACCGGGGAGCTGTTTTTT.